The present T cell receptor beta chain was sequenced within a study of blood T cell repertoires in COVID-19. CDR1 LGHNT and CDR2 FRNRAP come from the germline V gene. The CDR3 sequence is 14 residues long. With 5 bases clipped from V and 6 bases from J, the junction kept 8 bases outside the gene matches. Produced via immunoSEQ multiplex PCR; TCRdb's table is partial and in-frame only. Counted here are around 220,000 clones, around 90% occurring once; the ten biggest clones make up more than 5%. Residents of approximately 25 US areas, aged about 18 to 95 years, made up the participants. The source of this sequence is a woman aged 25 to 39 with acute COVID-19. What was sequenced was PBMCs or T cells enriched from blood (not recorded which). The chain joins TRBV12-5 to TRBJ1-1; 8 bases are shared with TRBD1. CDR3 in DNA: TGTGCTAGTGGTACTCAGGGGGCTTGGGCTGAAGCTTTCTTT. This codes for CASGTQGAWAEAFF.